This T cell receptor (beta chain) was documented in a study of CD8+ T cells in alopecia areata. Background on the study: It was oral tofacitinib, at 5 to 10 mg twice daily, that treated patients received.

RNA, once extracted, was reverse transcribed into cDNA for use as the sequencing template. Profiled with immunoSEQ multiplex PCR; TCRdb holds only in-frame clones, not every one. The sample has around 250,000 clones, less than 80% seen once. Trimming left V 5 bases short and J 4 bases short, with 12 bases between. The germline V gene has CDR1 SQVTM and CDR2 ANQGSEA. The CDR3 is made up of 13 amino acids. This sequence joins TRBV29-1 and TRBJ2-1; D is possibly TRBD1 or TRBD2 (5 bases each). The origin of this receptor is a human donor with alopecia areata. This sample comprised CD4+ T cells sorted from blood, obtained at week 0. CDR3 in amino acids: CSVPRDGYNEQFF. CDR3 bases: TGCAGCGTTCCCCGGGACGGATACAATGAGCAGTTCTTC.